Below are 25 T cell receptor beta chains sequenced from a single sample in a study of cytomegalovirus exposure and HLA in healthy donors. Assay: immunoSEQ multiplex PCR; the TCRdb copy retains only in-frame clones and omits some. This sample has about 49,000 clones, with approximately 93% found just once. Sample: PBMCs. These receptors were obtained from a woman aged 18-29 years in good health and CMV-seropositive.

CDR3 sequence reads: CASSQGGTGHEQYF. The CDR3 DNA sequence: TGTGCCAGCAGCCAAGGGGGGACAGGGCATGAGCAGTACTTC. This chain links TRBV4-2 with TRBJ2-7, with TRBD1 identical over 9 bases. CDR3 size: 14 residues. J was trimmed by 7 bases and V by 1 base; bases with no gene match: 5. Germline loops: CDR1 LGHNA, CDR2 YNFKEQ.

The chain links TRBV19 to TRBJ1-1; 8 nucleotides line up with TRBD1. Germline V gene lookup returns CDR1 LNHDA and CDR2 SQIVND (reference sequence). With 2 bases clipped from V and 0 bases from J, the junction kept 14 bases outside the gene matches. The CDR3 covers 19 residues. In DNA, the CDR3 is TGTGCCAGTAGTATATTAATCCTGGGCAGGGGGCACCTGAACACTGAAGCTTTCTTT. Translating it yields CASSILILGRGHLNTEAFF.

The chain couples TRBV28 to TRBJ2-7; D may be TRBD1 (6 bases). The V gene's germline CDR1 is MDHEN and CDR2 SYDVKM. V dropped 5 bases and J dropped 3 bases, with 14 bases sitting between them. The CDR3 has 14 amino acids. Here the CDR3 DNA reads TGTGCCAGCAGTCCGGGGACATCTTACTACGAGCAGTACTTC. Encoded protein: CASSPGTSYYEQYF.

The CDR3 DNA sequence: TGTGCCAGCAGCCCGACAGGTAGTTCGTTCGAGCAGTACTTC. Translation: CASSPTGSSFEQYF. V and J are TRBV11-1 and TRBJ2-7; perhaps TRBD1 as D (6 bases). V lost 5 bases to trimming and J lost 6 bases, with 17 bases between them. Germline V gene data show CDR1 as SGHAT and CDR2 as FQDESV (reference sequence). The CDR3 is made up of 14 amino acids.

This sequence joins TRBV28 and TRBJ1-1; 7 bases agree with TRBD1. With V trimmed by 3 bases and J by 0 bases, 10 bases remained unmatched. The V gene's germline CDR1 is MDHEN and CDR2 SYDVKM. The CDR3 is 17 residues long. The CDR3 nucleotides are TGTGCCAGCAGTTTTATCCCCTTCGACAGGGTGAACACTGAAGCTTTCTTT. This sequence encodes CASSFIPFDRVNTEAFF.

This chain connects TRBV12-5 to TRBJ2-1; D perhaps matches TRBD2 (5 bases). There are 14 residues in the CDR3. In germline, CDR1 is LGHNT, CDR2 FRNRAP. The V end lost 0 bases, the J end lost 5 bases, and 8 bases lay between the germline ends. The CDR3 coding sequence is TGTGCTAGTGGTTTGGTAGAGGGAGACAATGAGCAGTTCTTC. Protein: CASGLVEGDNEQFF.

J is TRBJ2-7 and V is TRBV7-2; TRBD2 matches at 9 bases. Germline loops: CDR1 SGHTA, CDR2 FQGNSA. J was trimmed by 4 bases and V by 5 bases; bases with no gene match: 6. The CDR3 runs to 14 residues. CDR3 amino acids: CASSVSGSGYEQYF. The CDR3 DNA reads TGTGCCAGCAGCGTTAGCGGGAGTGGTTACGAGCAGTACTTC.

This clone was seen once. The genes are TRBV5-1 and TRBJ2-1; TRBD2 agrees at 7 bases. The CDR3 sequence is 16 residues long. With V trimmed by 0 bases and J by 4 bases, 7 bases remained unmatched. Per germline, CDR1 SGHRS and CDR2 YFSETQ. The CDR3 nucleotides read TGCGCCAGCAGCTTGGATTACAGCGGGAAGTACAATGAGCAGTTCTTC. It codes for CASSLDYSGKYNEQFF.

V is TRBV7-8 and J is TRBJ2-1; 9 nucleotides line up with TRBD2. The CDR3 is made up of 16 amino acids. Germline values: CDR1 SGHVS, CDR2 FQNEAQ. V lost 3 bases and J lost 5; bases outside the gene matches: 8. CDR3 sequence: CASSFPGLAGNNEQFF. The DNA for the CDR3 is TGTGCCAGCAGCTTCCCGGGGCTAGCGGGAAACAATGAGCAGTTCTTC.

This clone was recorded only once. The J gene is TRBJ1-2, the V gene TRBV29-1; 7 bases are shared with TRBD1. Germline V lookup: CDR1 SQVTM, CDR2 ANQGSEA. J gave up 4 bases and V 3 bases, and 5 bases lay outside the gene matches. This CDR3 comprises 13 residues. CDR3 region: CSVDFPGGYGYTF. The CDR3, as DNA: TGCAGCGTTGATTTTCCAGGGGGCTATGGCTACACCTTC.

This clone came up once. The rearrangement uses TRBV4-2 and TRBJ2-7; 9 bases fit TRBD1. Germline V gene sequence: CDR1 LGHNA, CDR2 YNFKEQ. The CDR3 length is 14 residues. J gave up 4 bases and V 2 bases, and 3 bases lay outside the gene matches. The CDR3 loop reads CASSQPGTGYEQYF. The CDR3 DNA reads TGTGCCAGCAGCCAACCCGGGACAGGGTACGAGCAGTACTTC.

The CDR3 sequence is CASSRTGLVDEKLFF. In DNA form, the CDR3 reads TGTGCCAGCAGCCGCACAGGGCTGGTTGACGAAAAACTGTTTTTT. The V gene is TRBV7-6, the J gene TRBJ1-4, with a possible D match to TRBD1 (6 bases). CDR3 size: 15 residues. Germline CDR1 and CDR2: SGHVS and FNYEAQ. V was shortened by 5 bases and J by 8 bases, with 18 bases between the two germline ends.

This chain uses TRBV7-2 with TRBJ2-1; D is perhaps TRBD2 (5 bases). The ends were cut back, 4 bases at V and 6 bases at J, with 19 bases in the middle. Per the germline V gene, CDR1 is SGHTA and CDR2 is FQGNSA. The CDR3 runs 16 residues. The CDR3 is CASSSKPLRAGNEQFF. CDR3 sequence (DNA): TGTGCCAGCAGCTCAAAGCCCCTAAGGGCGGGCAATGAGCAGTTCTTC.

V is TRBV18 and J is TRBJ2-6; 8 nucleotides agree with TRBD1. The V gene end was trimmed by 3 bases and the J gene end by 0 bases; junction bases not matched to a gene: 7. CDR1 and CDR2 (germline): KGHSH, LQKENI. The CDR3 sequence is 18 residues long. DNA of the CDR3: TGTGCCAGCTCACCCCCGGGACAGGAGCTCTCTGGGGCCAACGTCCTGACTTTC. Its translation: CASSPPGQELSGANVLTF.

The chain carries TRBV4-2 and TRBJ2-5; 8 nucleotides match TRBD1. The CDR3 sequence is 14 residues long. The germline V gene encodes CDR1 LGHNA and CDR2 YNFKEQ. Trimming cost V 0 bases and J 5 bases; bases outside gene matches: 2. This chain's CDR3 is CASSQETGGETQYF. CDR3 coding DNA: TGTGCCAGCAGCCAAGAAACAGGGGGGGAGACCCAGTACTTC.

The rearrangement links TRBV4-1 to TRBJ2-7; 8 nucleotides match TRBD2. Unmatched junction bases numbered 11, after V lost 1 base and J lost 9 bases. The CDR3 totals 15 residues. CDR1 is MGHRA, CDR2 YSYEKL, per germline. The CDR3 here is CASSQVGSGSSVQYF. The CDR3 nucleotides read TGCGCCAGCAGCCAAGTCGGCAGCGGGAGTTCGGTGCAGTACTTC.

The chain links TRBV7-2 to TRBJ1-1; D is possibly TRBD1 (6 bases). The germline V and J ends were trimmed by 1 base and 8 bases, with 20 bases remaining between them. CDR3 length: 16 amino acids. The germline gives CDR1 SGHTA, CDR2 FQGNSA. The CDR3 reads CASSLGFQGLTPEAFF. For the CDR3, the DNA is TGTGCCAGCAGCTTAGGGTTCCAGGGGCTCACTCCCGAAGCTTTCTTT. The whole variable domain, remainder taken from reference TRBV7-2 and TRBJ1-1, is GAGVSQSPSNKVTEKGKDVELRCDPISGHTALYWYRQSLGQGLEFLIYFQGNSAPDKSGLPSDRFSAERTGGSVSTLTIQRTQQEDSAVYLCASSLGFQGLTPEAFFGQGTRLTVV.

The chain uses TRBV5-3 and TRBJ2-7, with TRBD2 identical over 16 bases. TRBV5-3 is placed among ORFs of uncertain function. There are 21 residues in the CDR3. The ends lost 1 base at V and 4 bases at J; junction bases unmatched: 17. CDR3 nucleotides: TGTGCCAGAAGCTTGAAGCACCAGGAGGGACTAGCGGGAGGGCCCAAATACGAGCAGTACTTC. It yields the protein CARSLKHQEGLAGGPKYEQYF.

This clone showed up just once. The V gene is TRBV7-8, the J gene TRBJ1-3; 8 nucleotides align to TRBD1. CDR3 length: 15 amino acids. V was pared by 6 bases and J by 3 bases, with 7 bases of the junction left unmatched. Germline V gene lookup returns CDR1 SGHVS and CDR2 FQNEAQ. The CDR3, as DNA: TGTGCCAGCAGGCCACAGGGGGTTGTTGGAAACACCATATATTTT. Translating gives CASRPQGVVGNTIYF. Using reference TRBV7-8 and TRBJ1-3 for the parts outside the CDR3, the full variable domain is GAGVSQSPRYKVAKRGQDVALRCDPISGHVSLFWYQQALGQGPEFLTYFQNEAQLDKSGLPSDRFFAERPEGSVSTLKIQRTQQEDSAVYLCASRPQGVVGNTIYFGEGSWLTVV.

The CDR3 spells CSARGPPTQYF. The DNA of the CDR3 is TGCAGTGCTAGAGGGCCCCCGACCCAGTACTTC. J is TRBJ2-5 and V is TRBV20-1; D call uncertain. The CDR3 is 11 amino acids. V was cut by 1 base and J by 7 bases, with 7 bases left in between. Germline V gives CDR1 DFQATT, CDR2 SNEGSKA (reference sequence).

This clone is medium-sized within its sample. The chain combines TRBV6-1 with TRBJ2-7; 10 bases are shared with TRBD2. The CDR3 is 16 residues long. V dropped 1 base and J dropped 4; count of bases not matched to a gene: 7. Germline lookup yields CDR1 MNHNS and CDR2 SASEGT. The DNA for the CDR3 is TGTGCCAGCAGTGAAGTAGTGGCTAGCGGGAGTTACGAGCAGTACTTC. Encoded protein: CASSEVVASGSYEQYF.

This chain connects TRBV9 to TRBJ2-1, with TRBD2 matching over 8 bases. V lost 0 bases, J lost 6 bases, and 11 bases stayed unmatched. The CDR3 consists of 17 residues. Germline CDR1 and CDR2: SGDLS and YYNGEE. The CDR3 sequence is CASSVAGAGAGSNEQFF. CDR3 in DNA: TGTGCCAGCAGCGTAGCCGGAGCGGGAGCCGGCTCCAATGAGCAGTTCTTC.

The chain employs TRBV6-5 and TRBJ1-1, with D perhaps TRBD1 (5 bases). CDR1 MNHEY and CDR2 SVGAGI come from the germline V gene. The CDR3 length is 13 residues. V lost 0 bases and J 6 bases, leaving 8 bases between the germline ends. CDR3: CASSYSVGAEAFF. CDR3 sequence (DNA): TGTGCCAGCAGTTACTCTGTAGGGGCTGAAGCTTTCTTT.

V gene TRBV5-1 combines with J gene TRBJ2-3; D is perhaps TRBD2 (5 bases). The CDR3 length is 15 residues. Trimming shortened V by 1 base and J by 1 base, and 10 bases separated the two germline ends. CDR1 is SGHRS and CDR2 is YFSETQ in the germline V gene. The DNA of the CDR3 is TGCGCCAGCAGCTTGAGAGGGATGGGCACAGATACGCAGTATTTT. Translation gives CASSLRGMGTDTQYF.

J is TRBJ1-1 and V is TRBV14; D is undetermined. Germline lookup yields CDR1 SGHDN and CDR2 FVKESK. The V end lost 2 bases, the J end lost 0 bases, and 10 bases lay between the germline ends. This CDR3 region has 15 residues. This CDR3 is CASSQTARMNTEAFF. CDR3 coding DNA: TGTGCCAGCAGCCAAACTGCTAGGATGAACACTGAAGCTTTCTTT.